This entry lists 14 T cell receptor beta chains sequenced from one sample in a study of blood T cell repertoires in COVID-19 (dated by TCRdb to between 2020 and 2021). Receptor amplification or capture employed the immunoSEQ multiplex PCR assay. TCRdb provides this immuneACCESS table in a form limited to in-frame rearrangements. Some clones are lacking; in checked studies, under half of them reflect an unresolved V gene, and why the rest are absent is not known. Present in this sample are around 130,000 clones, more than 80% of which were seen just once. Of the sample, roughly 4% is held by the ten largest clones. The sample taken for sequencing was peripheral blood. These receptors all come from a man aged 35 to 55 with acute or convalescent COVID-19.

This rearrangement joins TRBV3-1 (or the pseudogene TRBV3-2) to TRBJ2-1, with TRBD2 identical over 9 bases. Germline CDR1 reads LGHDT; CDR2 reads YNNKEL (reference sequence). The CDR3 totals 14 residues. The junction had 4 bases not matched to a gene; V was cut back by 2 bases and J by 8 bases. The CDR3 protein is CASSQLAGRYEQFF. DNA of the CDR3: TGTGCCAGCAGCCAACTAGCGGGACGCTATGAGCAGTTCTTC.

The chain carries TRBV2 and TRBJ1-1, with D possibly TRBD1 on 5 matching bases. CDR3 length: 13 amino acids. Germline loops: CDR1 SNHLY, CDR2 FYNNEI. With 8 bases removed from V and 2 bases from J, the gap between germline ends came to 12 bases. The CDR3 region is CASQGNRNTEAFF. The CDR3 DNA is TGTGCCAGCCAGGGTAATCGAAACACTGAAGCTTTCTTT.

This chain links TRBV6-2 or TRBV6-3 with TRBJ1-2; possibly TRBD1 for D (5 bases). Germline assignment: CDR1 MNHEY and CDR2 SVGEGT. The CDR3 is made up of 13 amino acids. Between the trimmed V and J ends, which lost 4 bases and 2 bases, there was a span of 8 bases. CDR3 coding DNA: TGTGCCAGCAGTTTTGACAGCAACTATGGCTACACCTTC. Translation gives CASSFDSNYGYTF.

The rearrangement joins TRBV6-5 to TRBJ2-5, with unresolved D. CDR1 is MNHEY, CDR2 SVGAGI, per germline. The V gene lost 0 bases and the J gene lost 4 bases, with 15 bases spanning the gap. This CDR3 contains 16 residues. Here the CDR3 reads CASSYSGATSTETQYF. In nucleotides, the CDR3 is TGTGCCAGCAGTTACTCGGGCGCAACGAGCACAGAGACCCAGTACTTC.

The rearrangement joins TRBV10-3 to TRBJ1-2; 11 positions agree with TRBD1. The CDR3 contains 14 residues. V shed 6 bases, J shed 2 bases, and the junction held 2 bases outside the gene matches. The germline V gene has CDR1 ENHRY and CDR2 SYGVKD. CDR3 protein: CAIRGQGGNYGYTF. In nucleotides, the CDR3 is TGTGCCATCAGGGGACAGGGGGGAAACTATGGCTACACCTTC.

This chain links TRBV15 with TRBJ2-1; no clear D gene. Germline CDR1 reads LNHNV; CDR2 reads YYDKDF (reference sequence). CDR3 length equals 13 residues. V shed 0 bases and J shed 10 bases, with 10 bases lying between them. The chain's CDR3 is CATSRDRGREQFF. CDR3 nucleotides: TGTGCCACCAGCAGAGATCGAGGCAGAGAGCAGTTCTTC.

There are many counts of this clone. The chain is built from TRBV5-1 and TRBJ1-1, with 7 bases that match TRBD1. Losses at the gene ends were 4 bases for V and 4 bases for J; bases not matched to a gene: 10. The CDR3 length is 15 residues. Germline lookup yields CDR1 SGHRS and CDR2 YFSETQ. The CDR3 coding sequence is TGCGCCAGCAGCACTGACAGGGCTGGAAGCACTGAAGCTTTCTTT. This translates into CASSTDRAGSTEAFF. Variable domain in full (rest from reference TRBV5-1 and TRBJ1-1): KAGVTQTPRYLIKTRGQQVTLSCSPISGHRSVSWYQQTPGQGLQFLFEYFSETQRNKGNFPGRFSGRQFSNSRSEMNVSTLELGDSALYLCASSTDRAGSTEAFFGQGTRLTVV.

The chain couples TRBV6-1 to TRBJ1-4, with D hard to call. The CDR3 totals 16 residues. The V gene lost 4 bases and the J gene lost 0 bases, with 12 bases spanning the gap. Per the germline V gene, CDR1 is MNHNS and CDR2 is SASEGT. CDR3 coding DNA: TGTGCCAGCAGTGCAACACAGAGACCAACTAATGAAAAACTGTTTTTT. It encodes CASSATQRPTNEKLFF.

V usage is TRBV5-1 and J usage is TRBJ1-1; tentatively, D is TRBD1 (6 bases). V shed 4 bases and J shed 5 bases, with 12 bases lying between them. CDR3 length: 13 amino acids. CDR1 SGHRS and CDR2 YFSETQ come from the germline V gene. CDR3: CASSIQGWTEAFF. Here the CDR3 DNA reads TGCGCCAGCAGCATACAGGGTTGGACTGAAGCTTTCTTT.

The chain couples TRBV2 to TRBJ2-7, with TRBD2 matching over 9 bases. This CDR3 is built from 16 residues. J gave up 0 bases and V 2 bases, and 5 bases lay outside the gene matches. In germline, CDR1 is SNHLY, CDR2 FYNNEI. The CDR3 bases are TGTGCCAGCAGTGAATTAGCGGGAGTGACCTCCTACGAGCAGTACTTC. The encoded protein is CASSELAGVTSYEQYF.

The chain couples TRBV3-1 (or the pseudogene TRBV3-2) to TRBJ2-3, with D hard to call. The germline CDR1 and CDR2 sequences are LGHDT and YNNKEL (reference sequence). V lost 0 bases and J lost 0, with 4 bases in between. The CDR3 loop spans 14 amino acids. The CDR3 sequence: CASSQDPSTDTQYF. The CDR3 DNA sequence: TGTGCCAGCAGCCAAGACCCGAGCACAGATACGCAGTATTTT.

The chain joins TRBV13 to TRBJ2-7, with 9 nucleotides matching TRBD2. J gave up 4 bases and V 4 bases, and 14 bases lay outside the gene matches. The germline CDR1 and CDR2 sequences are PRHDT and FYEKMQ (reference sequence). The CDR3 is made up of 17 amino acids. DNA for the CDR3: TGTGCCAGCAGCTCCTCCGGTAGCGGGAGCATCTCTTACGAGCAGTACTTC. This gives the protein CASSSSGSGSISYEQYF.

The chain uses TRBV3-1 (or the pseudogene TRBV3-2) and TRBJ2-5, with 9 nucleotides matching TRBD2. Trimming removed 0 bases from V and 7 bases from J; junction bases left unmatched: 12. Germline assignment: CDR1 LGHDT and CDR2 YNNKEL (reference sequence). The CDR3 spans 17 residues. The CDR3 here is CASSQEPTSGPLGTQYF. The DNA for the CDR3 is TGTGCCAGCAGCCAAGAACCAACTAGCGGGCCCTTGGGGACCCAGTACTTC.

The V gene is TRBV7-2, the J gene TRBJ2-1; a weak D match, TRBD2 (6 bases). V lost 1 base and J lost 4, with 11 bases in between. In germline, CDR1 is SGHTA, CDR2 FQGNSA. The CDR3 extends over 15 amino acids. DNA for the CDR3: TGTGCCAGCAGCTTAGTTGTCGGGGGATACAATGAGCAGTTCTTC. Translating it yields CASSLVVGGYNEQFF.